This T cell receptor beta chain was sequenced during a study of T cell changes during pregnancy in multiple sclerosis. Method: immunoSEQ multiplex PCR; TCRdb's copy keeps in-frame clones and lacks some. Of about 61,000 clones in the sample, around 90% are singletons; the top ten hold about 1.8%. Sequences were derived from peripheral blood, sampled in the first trimester of pregnancy. The sequence was collected from a female donor with multiple sclerosis, enrolled in a pregnancy study.

CDR3: CASSIMGQSTDTQYF. In DNA form, the CDR3 reads TGTGCCAGTAGTATAATGGGGCAGAGCACAGATACGCAGTATTTT. V usage is TRBV19 and J usage is TRBJ2-3; possibly TRBD1 for D (5 bases). Germline CDR1 is LNHDA and CDR2 is SQIVND (reference sequence). Trimming stripped 2 bases from V and 0 bases from J, with 9 bases between. This CDR3 comprises 15 residues. Drawing the rest from reference TRBV19 and TRBJ2-3, the complete variable domain is DGGITQSPKYLFRKEGQNVTLSCEQNLNHDAMYWYRQDPGQGLRLIYYSQIVNDFQKGDIAEGYSVSREKKESFPLTVTSAQKNPTAFYLCASSIMGQSTDTQYFGPGTRLTVL.